Detailed here is one T cell receptor beta chain. Germline loops: CDR1 MDHEN, CDR2 SYDVKM. V dropped 2 bases and J dropped 7 bases, with 17 bases sitting between them. The CDR3 spans 15 residues. The assay was immunoSEQ multiplex PCR, and TCRdb's table has in-frame clones only and misses some. This sample carries some 95,000 clones, approximately 86% of them seen once, and the ten largest clones take about 0.82%. This record belongs to a study of OX40 agonist ivuxolimab in advanced cancers. This chain links TRBV28 with TRBJ1-2; possibly TRBD1 for D (5 bases). The sample consisted of CD4+ or CD8+ T cells sorted from blood, taken in a trial of the OX40 agonist ivuxolimab. The receptor comes from an adult with an advanced solid tumor such as melanoma, head and neck, liver or kidney cancer. The CDR3 nucleotides read TGTGCCAGCAGTTTAATATCGGCAGGGACCGCTGGCTACACCTTC. Protein sequence: CASSLISAGTAGYTF.